This T cell receptor beta chain emerged from a study of early T cells in non-severe SARS-CoV-2 infection. Study as a whole: Unsorted whole-blood RNA was sequenced in bulk, leaving chains unpaired. Study findings and constraints: There was a bias toward anti-spike CD8 responses in VDJdb matching, which missed private and CD4 specificities.

Attachment of unique molecular identifiers was made to individual cDNA molecules. TCRdb reanalysed the 5' RACE reads using MiXCR and keeps one entry per CDR3 protein. Counted here are 80,000 to 95,000 distinct CDR3 sequences, 12% to 15% occurring once; the ten biggest clones make up roughly 6%. This CDR3 has 15 amino acids. CDR1 and CDR2 from the germline V gene are PRHDT and FYEKMQ (reference sequence). J was trimmed by 3 bases and V by 4 bases; bases with no gene match: 5. To note about this clonotype: What it binds is not known.

Sequencing used whole blood. This TCR derives from an adult who was a healthcare worker with PCR-confirmed SARS-CoV-2 infection or an uninfected control (not recorded which). The rearrangement joins TRBV13 to TRBJ2-7; 11 nucleotides agree with TRBD1. Here the CDR3 reads CASSYPGQGDYEQYF. CDR3 DNA: TGTGCCAGCAGCTACCCGGGACAGGGGGACTACGAGCAGTACTTC.